This T cell receptor (beta chain) was recovered during a study of radiation and T cells in renal cell carcinoma. Study summary: Nephrectomy followed 15 Gy stereotactic body radiation by 4 weeks. Findings and caveats of the study: In blood, top tumor clones expanded by 2 weeks, shrinking by 4.

A remark on this clone: What it binds is unknown.

The CDR3 has 15 residues. V shed 2 bases and J shed 6 bases, with 12 bases lying between them. Germline values: CDR1 SGDLS, CDR2 YYNGEE. Sequencing was performed with immunoSEQ multiplex PCR; in TCRdb, only in-frame clones are kept and a portion is missing. This repertoire shows about 140,000 clones, 70% to 90% found once; its top ten account for under 30%. The time point: baseline pretreatment blood. Treatment denoted: 15 Gy SBRT to primary tumor, nephrectomy 4 weeks later. The specimen comprised blood, sampled from a patient whose treatment included radiotherapy and nephrectomy. The chain recombines TRBV9 with TRBJ1-6; no firm D call. The clonotype originates from a woman aged 45-59 years with renal cell carcinoma. CDR3 sequence: CASSVERASNSPLHF. Written as DNA, the CDR3 is TGTGCCAGCAGCGTTGAGAGAGCCTCTAATTCACCCCTCCACTTT.